This T cell receptor (beta chain) stems from a study of blood T cell repertoires in COVID-19. The wider study: From T cells, B-cell-depleted T cells, or PBMCs came the material, which was cDNA or gDNA.

Using immunoSEQ multiplex PCR, the repertoire was profiled, and TCRdb retains in-frame clones only, with some absent. The sample has just over 150,000 clones, roughly four fifths seen once. This sequence was found in a woman older than 75 with acute or convalescent COVID-19. Input material: peripheral blood.

CDR3 protein: CASSKVRAGSDGNTIYF. CDR3 bases: TGTGCCAGCAGCAAAGTGAGGGCGGGGTCAGATGGAAACACCATATATTTT. This chain uses TRBV21-1 with TRBJ1-3. TRBV21-1 is assigned pseudogene status. The CDR3 runs 17 residues.